Here is one TCR beta chain with its context. What antigen it recognizes has not been identified. Base-call qualities are not available, and no considerably larger clone is one nucleotide away. The germline V and J ends show losses of 0 bases and 5 bases respectively, and no gene match explains 5 bases of the junction. CDR1 KGHSH and CDR2 LQKENI were looked up in the germline V gene. Including the terminal cysteine and phenylalanine, the CDR3 comprises 16 residues. Solely the CDR3 DNA is kept, with 48 bases framed from the first base. TCRbeta CDR3 regions were amplified from genomic DNA using the immunoSEQ Assay, a bias-controlled multiplex PCR. In the authors' own workflow: The number of nucleated cells in each sample was estimated from the amplification of reference gene primers within the assay. To quantify the absolute abundance of each unique TCRbeta CDR3 rearrangement, sequence reads were collapsed and filtered. For each sample, productive Simpson clonality was calculated as the square root of Simpson's diversity index over productive rearrangements. In its TCRdb copy, this immuneACCESS table keeps in-frame sequences only and misses some clones. Where compared with another copy, unresolved V genes explain less than half of these, and the others have no known cause. V and J calls and clone size come straight from that table; D and trimming were deduced from the DNA. This sample lists nearly 100,000 clones; 75% to 90% were detected once. Of the sample, approximately 1.7% is held by the ten largest clones.

This specimen comes from a study of blood T cell repertoires in COVID-19 (dated by TCRdb to the early 2020s). About the investigation overall: Samples from collaborators originated in the United States, Italy and Spain and spanned both the acute and convalescent phases of COVID-19. Where available, HLA class I and class II types were obtained from metadata supplied by the sample provider rather than from assay-based typing. Deeply sampled blood TCRbeta repertoires from subjects exposed to, actively infected with, or recovered from COVID-19 were included in the dataset. The prospective study material was composed of cDNA or gDNA derived from T cells, B-cell-depleted T cells, or PBMCs. A de-identified subject ID, COVID-19 status, age in years and sex were almost always included in the sample metadata. The repertoires were released in a freely available public database intended as a resource for research on the immune response to SARS-CoV-2. Samples came from the ongoing ImmuneRACE study (first 160 participants) plus 1,254 subjects from 6 global collaborators.

Each collaborating institution followed its own protocols to collect whole blood in K2EDTA tubes. Collaborator samples were shipped for TCRbeta analysis as frozen whole blood, isolated PBMCs, or DNA extracted from either sample type. Broad study findings and their caveats: How much clinical and demographic metadata was included differed by source and by participant, and the metadata was provided uncurated.

The specimen was peripheral blood. The receptor chain draws on TRBV18 and TRBJ2-7; TRBD1 fits 12 bases in the junction. This TCR derives from a man at least 80 years old with acute or convalescent COVID-19. The DNA sequence is given as TGTGCCAGCTCACCACCAAAGGGACAGGGGGCCGACGAGCAGTACTTC. The encoded protein is CASSPPKGQGADEQYF.